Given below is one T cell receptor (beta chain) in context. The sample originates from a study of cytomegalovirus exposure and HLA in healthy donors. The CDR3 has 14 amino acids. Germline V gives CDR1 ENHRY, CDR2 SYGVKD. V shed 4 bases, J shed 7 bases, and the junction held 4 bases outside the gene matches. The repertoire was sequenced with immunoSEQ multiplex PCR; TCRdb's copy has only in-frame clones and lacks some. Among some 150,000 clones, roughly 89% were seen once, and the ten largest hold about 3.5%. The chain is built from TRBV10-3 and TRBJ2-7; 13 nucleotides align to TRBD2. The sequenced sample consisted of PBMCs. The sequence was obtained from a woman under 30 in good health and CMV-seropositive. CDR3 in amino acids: CAISGTSGRNEQYF. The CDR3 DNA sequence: TGTGCCATCAGTGGGACTAGCGGGAGAAATGAGCAGTACTTC.